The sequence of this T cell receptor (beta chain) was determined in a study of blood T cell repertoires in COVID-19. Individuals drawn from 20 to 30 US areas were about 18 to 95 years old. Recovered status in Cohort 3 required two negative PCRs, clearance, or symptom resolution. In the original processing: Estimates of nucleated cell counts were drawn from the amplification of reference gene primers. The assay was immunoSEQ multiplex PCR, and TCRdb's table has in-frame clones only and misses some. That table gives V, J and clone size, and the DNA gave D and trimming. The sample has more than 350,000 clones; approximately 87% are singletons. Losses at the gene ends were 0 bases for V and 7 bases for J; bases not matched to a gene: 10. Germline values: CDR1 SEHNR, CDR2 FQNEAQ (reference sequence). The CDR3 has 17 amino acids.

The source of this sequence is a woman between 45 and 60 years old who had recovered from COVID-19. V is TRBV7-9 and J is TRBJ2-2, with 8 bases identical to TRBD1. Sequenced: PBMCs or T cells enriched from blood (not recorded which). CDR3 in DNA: TGTGCCAGCAGCTTAGCAGCTTGGCAGGGGGCTTACGGGGAGCTGTTTTTT. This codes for CASSLAAWQGAYGELFF.